This TCR beta chain was observed in a study of cytomegalovirus exposure and HLA in healthy donors. Use of 60 Vbeta and 13 Jbeta primers characterized the PCR. Generated by immunoSEQ multiplex PCR, the TCRdb table keeps only in-frame clones and is missing some. The sample has about 200,000 clones, approximately 79% seen once. V was cut by 3 bases and J by 4 bases, with 9 bases left in between. The V gene's germline CDR1 is KGHSH and CDR2 LQKENI. This CDR3 has 13 residues. The TCR was taken from a woman aged 25-40 years in good health and CMV-seropositive. Source material: PBMCs. V and J are TRBV18 and TRBJ1-2, with no clear D. The CDR3 DNA follows: TGTGCCAGCTCACCCACAGTTCCCTATGGCTACACCTTC. Its protein is CASSPTVPYGYTF.